The T cell receptor beta chain under discussion was sequenced for a study of tumor-infiltrating lymphocytes in primary liver carcinoma. Worth noting for this clonotype: The CDR3 does not end in the conserved phenylalanine or tryptophan, so this is likely a read error.

The investigators made TCR beta cDNA from around 530 ng total RNA, using a constant-region primer. Employing slightly modified ARM-PCR, three nested multiplex PCR rounds were run, and these gave rise to the TCR beta libraries. With TRBV1-TRBV30 forward primers and a C-beta reverse primer, the first two PCR rounds were run for nine to eleven cycles each. TCRdb re-analysed the multiplex PCR reads in MiXCR, keeping a single row per CDR3 protein. The sample contains 95,000 to 150,000 distinct CDR3 sequences, roughly 75% of which appear only once. Each 20-30 mg portion of unsorted bulk tissue served as the source for co-extraction of RNA and DNA. The study enrolled treatment-naive patients with chronic HBV infection. CDR1 and CDR2 from the germline V gene are SGHAT and FQNNGV. The CDR3 extends over 15 amino acids.

The clonotype was recovered from a woman in her fifties or sixties with primary liver carcinoma and hepatitis B virus infection. The sequenced sample consisted of tumor-adjacent normal liver tissue. The rearrangement uses TRBV11-2 and TRBJ1-2; D gene unclear. The DNA of the CDR3 is TGTGCCAACAGCTTAGATCCAAGGCTCGTCTATGGCTACACCTCC. It translates to CANSLDPRLVYGYTS.